A selection of T cell receptor beta chains follows, all from one sample in a study of T cell repertoires in cytomegalovirus infection. No antigens are known for them. MiXCR, applied by TCRdb to the reads, yields one record per CDR3 protein. The sample lists 250,000 to 300,000 distinct CDR3 sequences, approximately 22% occurring once. The material was cultured PBMCs, obtained from culture after CMV antigen stimulation. The receptors derive from a human donor in good health (CMV status not recorded). Some clones in this sample may be carry-over from other donors' samples. The CDR3 runs from the conserved cysteine through the conserved F or W. Fields, in order: V gene, clone size, CDR3 length, J gene, D gene, CDR3 DNA, CDR3 protein. D genes are given only for firm matches. Clone size is shown for a subset of rows, as once, few, many or a class of expanded clone.

v_gene: TRBV28; abundance: .; len: 16; j_gene: TRBJ2-1; d_gene: TRBD2; CDR3nt: TGTGCCAGCAGTGCCCCCGGGACTAGAGGCATCAATGAGCAGTTCTTC; CDR3aa: CASSAPGTRGINEQFF
v_gene: TRBV4-1; abundance: few; len: 14; j_gene: TRBJ2-1; d_gene: TRBD1; CDR3nt: TGCGCCAGCAGCCTAGGGACAGGGAAGGATGAGCAGTTCTTC; CDR3aa: CASSLGTGKDEQFF
v_gene: TRBV29-1; abundance: few; len: 12; j_gene: TRBJ2-1; d_gene: TRBD1; CDR3nt: TGCAGCCCGGGGACAGAATACAATGAGCAGTTCTTC; CDR3aa: CSPGTEYNEQFF
v_gene: TRBV6-5; abundance: many; len: 15; j_gene: TRBJ1-1; d_gene: .; CDR3nt: TGTGCCAGCAGCCCGATGGGGGCTCCGAACACTGAAGCTTTCTTT; CDR3aa: CASSPMGAPNTEAFF
v_gene: TRBV6-6; abundance: .; len: 13; j_gene: TRBJ2-2; d_gene: .; CDR3nt: TGTGCCAGCCAGATCCCGTGGCCCGGGGAGCTGTTTTTT; CDR3aa: CASQIPWPGELFF
v_gene: TRBV5-6; abundance: few; len: 15; j_gene: TRBJ1-6; d_gene: .; CDR3nt: TGTGCCAGCAGCTCGATCGGACGGGAGAATTCACCCCTCCACTTT; CDR3aa: CASSSIGRENSPLHF
v_gene: TRBV20-1; abundance: many; len: 12; j_gene: TRBJ1-5; d_gene: .; CDR3nt: TGCAGTGCTAGCACGCACAATCAGCCCCAGCATTTT; CDR3aa: CSASTHNQPQHF
v_gene: TRBV7-2; abundance: many; len: 13; j_gene: TRBJ1-1; d_gene: TRBD1; CDR3nt: TGTGCCAGCAGCCTACAGGGGCGCACTGAAGCTTTCTTT; CDR3aa: CASSLQGRTEAFF
v_gene: TRBV6-5; abundance: once; len: 17; j_gene: TRBJ2-2; d_gene: .; CDR3nt: TGTGCCAGCAGTCCCTTGGGACAGCGGGGGAACACCGGGGAGCTGTTTTTT; CDR3aa: CASSPLGQRGNTGELFF
v_gene: TRBV7-2; abundance: .; len: 16; j_gene: TRBJ2-1; d_gene: TRBD2; CDR3nt: TGTGCCAGCAGCTTACTTCCTAGCGGGAGGAGCTATGAGCAGTTCTTC; CDR3aa: CASSLLPSGRSYEQFF
v_gene: TRBV11-2; abundance: .; len: 16; j_gene: TRBJ2-1; d_gene: TRBD1; CDR3nt: TGTGCCAGCAGCCGTTCCAGGGGGTCACGGTACAATGAGCAGTTCTTC; CDR3aa: CASSRSRGSRYNEQFF
v_gene: TRBV4-3; abundance: .; len: 15; j_gene: TRBJ2-3; d_gene: .; CDR3nt: TGCGCCAGCAGCCCTCGGGACACCGTCACAGATACGCAGTATTTT; CDR3aa: CASSPRDTVTDTQYF
v_gene: TRBV12-3/TRBV12-4; abundance: .; len: 15; j_gene: TRBJ2-7; d_gene: TRBD2; CDR3nt: TGTGCCAGCACCTCGGCTAGCGGGGGCCTCTACGAGCAGTACTTC; CDR3aa: CASTSASGGLYEQYF
v_gene: TRBV7-8; abundance: few; len: 15; j_gene: TRBJ2-1; d_gene: .; CDR3nt: TGTGCCAGCAGCGCGCGGGCCGCCCGGGCGGGAGAGCAGTTCTTC; CDR3aa: CASSARAARAGEQFF
v_gene: TRBV7-2; abundance: many; len: 15; j_gene: TRBJ2-1; d_gene: .; CDR3nt: TGTGCCAGCAGCCCCCGCGCGGCTCAATACAATGAGCAGTTCTTC; CDR3aa: CASSPRAAQYNEQFF
v_gene: TRBV7-9; abundance: many; len: 16; j_gene: TRBJ2-7; d_gene: TRBD2; CDR3nt: TGTGCCAGCAGCCTATCTAGCGGAGCTCTTACCTACGAGCAGTACTTC; CDR3aa: CASSLSSGALTYEQYF
v_gene: TRBV5-6; abundance: few; len: 14; j_gene: TRBJ2-7; d_gene: .; CDR3nt: TGTGCCAGCAGCTTGACAGGAAAGACCTACGAGCAGTACTTC; CDR3aa: CASSLTGKTYEQYF
v_gene: TRBV7-3; abundance: .; len: 14; j_gene: TRBJ2-3; d_gene: .; CDR3nt: TGTGCCAGCAGCCCCCCTCAGCTCCCAGATACGCAGTATTTT; CDR3aa: CASSPPQLPDTQYF
v_gene: TRBV4-2; abundance: .; len: 15; j_gene: TRBJ1-2; d_gene: .; CDR3nt: TGTGCCAGCAGCCAAGATGGGACCCAGAACTATGGCTACACCTTC; CDR3aa: CASSQDGTQNYGYTF
v_gene: TRBV10-3; abundance: .; len: 16; j_gene: TRBJ2-5; d_gene: TRBD1; CDR3nt: TGTGCCATCGGGAAGAGGGGGCGCCTTACCCAAGAGACCCAGTACTTC; CDR3aa: CAIGKRGRLTQETQYF
v_gene: TRBV10-3; abundance: few; len: 17; j_gene: TRBJ2-3; d_gene: .; CDR3nt: TGTGCCATCAGTGAGCCGGACAAGGGGGGTCTTCCAGATACGCAGTATTTT; CDR3aa: CAISEPDKGGLPDTQYF
v_gene: TRBV19; abundance: many; len: 14; j_gene: TRBJ2-2; d_gene: .; CDR3nt: TGTGCCAGTATTCGTCCAGGGCCGACCGGGGAGCTGTTTTTT; CDR3aa: CASIRPGPTGELFF
v_gene: TRBV6-6; abundance: .; len: 16; j_gene: TRBJ2-1; d_gene: .; CDR3nt: TGTGCCAGCAGTGACCCAGGTGGGGTGAGATACAATGAGCAGTTCTTC; CDR3aa: CASSDPGGVRYNEQFF
v_gene: TRBV7-9; abundance: few; len: 15; j_gene: TRBJ1-1; d_gene: .; CDR3nt: TGTGCCAGCAGATCCCCCAGACAGGCGGGGACTGAAGCTTTCTTT; CDR3aa: CASRSPRQAGTEAFF
v_gene: TRBV2; abundance: few; len: 15; j_gene: TRBJ1-2; d_gene: TRBD1; CDR3nt: TGTGCCAGCCCGGTAGGGACAGGGGAGTTCTATGGCTACACCTTC; CDR3aa: CASPVGTGEFYGYTF
v_gene: TRBV6-2/TRBV6-3; abundance: few; len: 15; j_gene: TRBJ2-7; d_gene: .; CDR3nt: TGTGCCAGCGGCATTCCGGGTCCTTCTTTCTACGAGCAGTACTTC; CDR3aa: CASGIPGPSFYEQYF
v_gene: TRBV7-2; abundance: many; len: 13; j_gene: TRBJ2-7; d_gene: TRBD1; CDR3nt: TGTGCCAGCAGCTCCGGGACAGGGTACGAGCAGTACTTC; CDR3aa: CASSSGTGYEQYF
v_gene: TRBV7-2; abundance: many; len: 15; j_gene: TRBJ2-1; d_gene: TRBD2; CDR3nt: TGTGCCAGCAGGACACTAGCGGGAGACTACAATGAGCAGTTCTTC; CDR3aa: CASRTLAGDYNEQFF
v_gene: TRBV5-4; abundance: .; len: 15; j_gene: TRBJ1-1; d_gene: TRBD1; CDR3nt: TGTGCCAGCAGTTTACCGGGACAGAGGAACACTGAAGCTTTCTTT; CDR3aa: CASSLPGQRNTEAFF
v_gene: TRBV7-9; abundance: .; len: 16; j_gene: TRBJ2-1; d_gene: TRBD2; CDR3nt: TGTGCCAGCAGCCTCGGACTAGCCGTCTCCTACAATGAGCAGTTCTTC; CDR3aa: CASSLGLAVSYNEQFF
v_gene: TRBV7-6; abundance: .; len: 16; j_gene: TRBJ2-5; d_gene: .; CDR3nt: TGTGCCAGCAGCTTAGATGGGGGGGGGCGCAGAGAGACCCAGTACTTC; CDR3aa: CASSLDGGGRRETQYF